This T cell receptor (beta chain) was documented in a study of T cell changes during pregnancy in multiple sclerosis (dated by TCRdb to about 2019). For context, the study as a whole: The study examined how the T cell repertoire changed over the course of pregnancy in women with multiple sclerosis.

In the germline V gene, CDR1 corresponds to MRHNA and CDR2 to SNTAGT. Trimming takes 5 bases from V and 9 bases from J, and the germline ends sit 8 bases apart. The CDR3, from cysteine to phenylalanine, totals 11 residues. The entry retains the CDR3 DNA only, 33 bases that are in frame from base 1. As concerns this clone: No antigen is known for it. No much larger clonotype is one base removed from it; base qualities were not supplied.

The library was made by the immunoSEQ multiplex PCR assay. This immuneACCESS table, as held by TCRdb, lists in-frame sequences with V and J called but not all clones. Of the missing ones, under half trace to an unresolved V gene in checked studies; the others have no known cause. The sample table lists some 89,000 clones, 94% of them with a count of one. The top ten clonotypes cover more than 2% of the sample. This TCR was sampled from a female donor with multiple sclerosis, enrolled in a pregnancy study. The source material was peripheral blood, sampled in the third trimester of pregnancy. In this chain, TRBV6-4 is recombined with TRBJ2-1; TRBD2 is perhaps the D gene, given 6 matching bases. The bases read TGTGCCAGCAGTTTCGGGGGTGAGCAGTTCTTC. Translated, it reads CASSFGGEQFF.